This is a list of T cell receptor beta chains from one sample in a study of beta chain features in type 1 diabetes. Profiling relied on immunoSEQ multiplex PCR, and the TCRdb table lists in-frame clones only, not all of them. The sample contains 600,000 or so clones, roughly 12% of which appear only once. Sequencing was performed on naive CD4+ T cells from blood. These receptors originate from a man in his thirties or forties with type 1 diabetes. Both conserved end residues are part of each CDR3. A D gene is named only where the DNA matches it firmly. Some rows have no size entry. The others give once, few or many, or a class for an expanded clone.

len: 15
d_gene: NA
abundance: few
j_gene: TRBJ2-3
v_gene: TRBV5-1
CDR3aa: CASSLVATSTDTQYF
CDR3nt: TGCGCCAGCAGCTTGGTGGCCACTAGCACAGATACGCAGTATTTT

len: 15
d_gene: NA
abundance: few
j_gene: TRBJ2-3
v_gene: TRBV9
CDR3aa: CASSAGTPSTDTQYF
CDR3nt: TGTGCCAGCAGCGCGGGGACACCTAGCACAGATACGCAGTATTTT

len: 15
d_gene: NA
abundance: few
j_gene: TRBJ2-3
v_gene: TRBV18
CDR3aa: CASSPSTDSTDTQYF
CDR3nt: TGTGCCAGCTCACCGTCGACAGATAGCACAGATACGCAGTATTTT

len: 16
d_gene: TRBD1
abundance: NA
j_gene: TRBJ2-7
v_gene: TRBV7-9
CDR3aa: CASSPIGTGSSYEQYF
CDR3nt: TGTGCCAGCAGCCCAATCGGGACAGGGAGCTCCTACGAGCAGTACTTC

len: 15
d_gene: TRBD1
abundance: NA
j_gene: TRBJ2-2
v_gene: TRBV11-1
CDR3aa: CASSYNRGPSGELFF
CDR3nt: TGTGCCAGCAGCTACAACAGGGGCCCCTCGGGGGAGCTGTTTTTT

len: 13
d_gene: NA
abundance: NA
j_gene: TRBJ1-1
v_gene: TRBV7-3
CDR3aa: CASSLQGGTEAFF
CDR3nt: TGTGCCAGCAGCTTACAGGGAGGCACTGAAGCTTTCTTT

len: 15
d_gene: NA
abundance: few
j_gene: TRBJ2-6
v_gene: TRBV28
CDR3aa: CASSLPNSGANVLTF
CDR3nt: TGTGCCAGCAGTTTGCCAAACTCTGGGGCCAACGTCCTGACTTTC

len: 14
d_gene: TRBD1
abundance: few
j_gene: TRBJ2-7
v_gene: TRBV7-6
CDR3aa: CASSTTGQSYEQYF
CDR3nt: TGTGCCAGCAGTACGACGGGACAGTCCTACGAGCAGTACTTC

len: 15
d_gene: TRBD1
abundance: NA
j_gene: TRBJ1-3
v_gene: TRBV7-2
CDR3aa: CASSLQGAQTNTIYF
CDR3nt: TGTGCCAGCAGCCTCCAGGGGGCCCAAACAAACACCATATATTTT

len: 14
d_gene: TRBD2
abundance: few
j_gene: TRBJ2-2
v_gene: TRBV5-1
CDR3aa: CASSTSGSSGELFF
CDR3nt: TGCGCCAGCAGCACTAGCGGGTCTTCCGGGGAGCTGTTTTTT

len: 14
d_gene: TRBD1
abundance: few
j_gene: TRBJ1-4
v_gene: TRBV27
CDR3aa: CASSGTATNEKLFF
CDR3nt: TGTGCCAGCTCGGGGACAGCAACTAATGAAAAACTGTTTTTT

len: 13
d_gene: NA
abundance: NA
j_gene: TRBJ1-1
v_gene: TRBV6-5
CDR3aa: CASRRGFGTEAFF
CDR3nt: TGTGCCAGCAGGAGGGGGTTTGGCACTGAAGCTTTCTTT

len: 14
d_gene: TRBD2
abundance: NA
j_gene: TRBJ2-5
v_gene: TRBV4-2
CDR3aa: CASSQEGLQETQYF
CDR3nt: TGTGCCAGCAGCCAAGAGGGACTACAAGAGACCCAGTACTTC

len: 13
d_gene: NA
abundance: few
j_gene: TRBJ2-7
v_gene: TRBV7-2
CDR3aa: CASSSVGAVEQYF
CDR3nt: TGTGCCAGCAGCTCAGTCGGGGCGGTCGAGCAGTACTTC

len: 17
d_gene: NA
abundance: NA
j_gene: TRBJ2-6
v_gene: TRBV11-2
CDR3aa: CASSDLTSPSGANVLTF
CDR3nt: TGTGCCAGCAGCGACCTAACGTCTCCCTCTGGGGCCAACGTCCTGACTTTC

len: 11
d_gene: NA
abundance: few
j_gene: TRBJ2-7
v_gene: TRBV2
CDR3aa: CASSVAYEQYF
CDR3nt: TGTGCCAGCAGTGTCGCCTACGAGCAGTACTTC

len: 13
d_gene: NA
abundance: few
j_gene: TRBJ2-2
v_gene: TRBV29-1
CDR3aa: CSVLLSVPGELFF
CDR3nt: TGCAGCGTCCTTCTGTCTGTTCCCGGGGAGCTGTTTTTT

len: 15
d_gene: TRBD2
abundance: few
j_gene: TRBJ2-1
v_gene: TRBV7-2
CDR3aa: CASSFLAGGNNEQFF
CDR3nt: TGTGCCAGCAGCTTCTTAGCGGGGGGCAACAATGAGCAGTTCTTC

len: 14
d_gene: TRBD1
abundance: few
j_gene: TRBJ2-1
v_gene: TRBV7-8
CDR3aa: CASSLRQGADEQFF
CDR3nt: TGTGCCAGCAGCCTCAGACAGGGGGCCGATGAGCAGTTCTTC

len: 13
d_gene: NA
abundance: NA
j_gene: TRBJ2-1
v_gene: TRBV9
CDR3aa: CASSATRQSEQFF
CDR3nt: TGTGCCAGCAGCGCCACGAGACAAAGCGAGCAGTTCTTC

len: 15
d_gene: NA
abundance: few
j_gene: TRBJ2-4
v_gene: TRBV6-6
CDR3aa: CASSRVAGAKNIQYF
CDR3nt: TGTGCCAGCAGCCGCGTGGCGGGAGCCAAAAACATTCAGTACTTC

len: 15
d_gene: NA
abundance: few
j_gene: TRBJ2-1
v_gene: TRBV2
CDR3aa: CASSVGGAGTDEQFF
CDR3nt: TGTGCCAGCAGTGTTGGCGGGGCCGGTACCGATGAGCAGTTCTTC

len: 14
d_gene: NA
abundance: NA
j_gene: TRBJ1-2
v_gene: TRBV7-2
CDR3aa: CASSLRQENYGYTF
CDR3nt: TGTGCCAGCAGCTTACGACAGGAGAACTATGGCTACACCTTC

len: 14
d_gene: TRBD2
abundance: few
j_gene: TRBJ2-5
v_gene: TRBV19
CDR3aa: CASRTTGGEGRRYF
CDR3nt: TGTGCCAGTAGGACCACTGGAGGGGAGGGGAGGCGGTACTTC

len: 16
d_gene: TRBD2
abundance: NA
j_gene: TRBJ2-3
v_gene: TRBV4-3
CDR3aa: CASSQGTSGVTDTQYF
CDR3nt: TGCGCCAGCAGCCAGGGGACTAGCGGGGTCACAGATACGCAGTATTTT

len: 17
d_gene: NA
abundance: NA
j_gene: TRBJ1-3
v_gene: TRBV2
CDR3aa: CASIITLGRFSGNTIYF
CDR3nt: TGTGCCAGCATTATTACATTGGGACGGTTCTCTGGAAACACCATATATTTT

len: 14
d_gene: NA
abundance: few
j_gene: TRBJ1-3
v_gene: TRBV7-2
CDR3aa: CASSRASSGNTIYF
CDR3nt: TGTGCCAGCAGCCGAGCGAGCTCTGGAAACACCATATATTTT

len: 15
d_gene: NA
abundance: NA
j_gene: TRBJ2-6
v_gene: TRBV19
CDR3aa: CASSTLRTGANVLTF
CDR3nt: TGTGCCAGTAGTACCCTTAGGACTGGGGCCAACGTCCTGACTTTC

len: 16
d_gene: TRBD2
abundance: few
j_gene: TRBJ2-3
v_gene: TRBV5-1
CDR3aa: CASSFPSGESTDTQYF
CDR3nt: TGCGCCAGCAGCTTTCCTAGCGGGGAGAGCACAGATACGCAGTATTTT